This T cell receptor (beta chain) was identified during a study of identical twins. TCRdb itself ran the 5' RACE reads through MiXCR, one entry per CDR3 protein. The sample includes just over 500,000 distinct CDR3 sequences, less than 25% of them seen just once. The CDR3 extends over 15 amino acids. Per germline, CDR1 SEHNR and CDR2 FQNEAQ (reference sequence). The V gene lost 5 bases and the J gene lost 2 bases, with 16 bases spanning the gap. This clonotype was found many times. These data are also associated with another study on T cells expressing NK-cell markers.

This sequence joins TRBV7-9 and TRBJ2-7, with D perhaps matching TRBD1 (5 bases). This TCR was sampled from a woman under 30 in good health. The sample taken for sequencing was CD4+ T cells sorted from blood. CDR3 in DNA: TGTGCCAGCAGCCCCCCCGCGACAGCTACCTACGAGCAGTACTTC. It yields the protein CASSPPATATYEQYF.